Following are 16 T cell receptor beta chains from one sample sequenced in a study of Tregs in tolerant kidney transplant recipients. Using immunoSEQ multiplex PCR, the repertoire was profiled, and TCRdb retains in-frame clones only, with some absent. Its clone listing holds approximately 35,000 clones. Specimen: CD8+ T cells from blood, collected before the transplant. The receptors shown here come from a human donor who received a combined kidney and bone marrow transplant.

Incomplete CDR3 DNA: TGTGCCAGCAGCTTAGGGACTAGCGGGACCCATGAG. Its protein product is CASSLGTSGTHE. The whole CDR3 is CASSLGTSGTHEQFF. The rearrangement links TRBV7-8 to TRBJ2-1; 12 bases fit TRBD2. The sequenced fragment ends 3 residues before the CDR3 boundary, so the rest is inferred from the germline J gene. The CDR3 consists of 15 residues. Per germline, CDR1 SGHVS and CDR2 FQNEAQ. The V and J ends lost 1 base and 8 bases, in that order; junction bases with no gene match: 3.

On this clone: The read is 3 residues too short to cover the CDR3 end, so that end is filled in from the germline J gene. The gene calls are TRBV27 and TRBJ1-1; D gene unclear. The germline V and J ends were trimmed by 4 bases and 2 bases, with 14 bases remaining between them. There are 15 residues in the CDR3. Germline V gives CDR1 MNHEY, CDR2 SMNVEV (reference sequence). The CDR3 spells CASSSRFAPNTEAFF. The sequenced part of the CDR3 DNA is TGTGCCAGCAGTTCCCGGTTTGCCCCTAACACTGAA.

Incomplete CDR3 DNA: TGTGCCAGCAGCTTGGGCCCGGGGGGCGCGAACACTGAA. The encoded protein is CASSLGPGGANTE. The full CDR3 protein reads CASSLGPGGANTEAFF. The V call is TRBV7-6, the J call TRBJ1-1; a weak D match, TRBD1 (6 bases). The observed sequence ends 3 residues before the CDR3 terminus, with the missing tail filled in from the germline J gene. Germline lookup yields CDR1 SGHVS and CDR2 FNYEAQ. The CDR3 is made up of 16 amino acids. V was cut by 3 bases and J by 1 base, with 15 bases left in between.

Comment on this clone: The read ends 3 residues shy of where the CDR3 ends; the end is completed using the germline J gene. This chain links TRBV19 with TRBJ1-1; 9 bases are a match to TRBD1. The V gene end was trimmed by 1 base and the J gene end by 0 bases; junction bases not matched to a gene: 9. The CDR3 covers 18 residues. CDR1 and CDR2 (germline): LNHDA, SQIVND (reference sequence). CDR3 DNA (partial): TGTGCCAGTAGTATAGGACTCATGACAGGGGGGCTGAACACTGAA. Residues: CASSIGLMTGGLNTE. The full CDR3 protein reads CASSIGLMTGGLNTEAFF.

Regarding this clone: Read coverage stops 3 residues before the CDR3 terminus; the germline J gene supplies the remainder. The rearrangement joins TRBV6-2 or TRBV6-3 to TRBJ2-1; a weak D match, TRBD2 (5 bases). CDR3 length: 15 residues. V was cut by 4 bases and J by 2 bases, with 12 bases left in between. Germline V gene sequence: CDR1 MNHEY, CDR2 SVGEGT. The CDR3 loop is CASSSTRSPYNEQFF. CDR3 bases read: TGTGCCAGCAGTTCCACTAGGTCCCCCTACAATGAG.

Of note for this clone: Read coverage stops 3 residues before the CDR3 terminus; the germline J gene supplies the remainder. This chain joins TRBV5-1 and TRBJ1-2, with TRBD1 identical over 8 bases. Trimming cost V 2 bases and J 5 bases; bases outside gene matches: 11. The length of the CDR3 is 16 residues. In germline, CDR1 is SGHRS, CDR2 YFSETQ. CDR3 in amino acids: CASSLSRQGRGYGYTF. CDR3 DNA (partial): TGCGCCAGCAGCTTATCCAGACAGGGGCGAGGGTATGGC.

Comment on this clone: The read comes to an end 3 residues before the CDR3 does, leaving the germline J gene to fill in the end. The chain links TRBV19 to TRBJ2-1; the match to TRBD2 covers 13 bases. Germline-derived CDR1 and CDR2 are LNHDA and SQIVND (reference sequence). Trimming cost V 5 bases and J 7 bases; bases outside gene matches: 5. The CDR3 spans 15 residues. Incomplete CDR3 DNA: TGTGCCAGTAGTCCGGGACTAGCGGGGTGGAATGAG. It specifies CASSPGLAGWNE. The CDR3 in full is CASSPGLAGWNEQFF.

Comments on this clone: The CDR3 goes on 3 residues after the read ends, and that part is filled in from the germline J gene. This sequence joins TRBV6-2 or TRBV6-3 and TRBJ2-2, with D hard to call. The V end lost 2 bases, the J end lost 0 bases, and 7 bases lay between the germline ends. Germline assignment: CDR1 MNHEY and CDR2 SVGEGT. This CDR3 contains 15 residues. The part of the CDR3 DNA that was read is TGTGCCAGCAGTTACGCGACAACGAACACCGGGGAG. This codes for CASSYATTNTGE. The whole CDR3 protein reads CASSYATTNTGELFF.

CDR3 residues: CASSSGLAITDTQYF. CDR3 DNA, as far as it was read: TGCGCCAGCAGCTCCGGACTAGCAATCACAGATACG. V gene TRBV5-1 combines with J gene TRBJ2-3; the match to TRBD2 covers 8 bases. Sequencing ends 3 residues short of the CDR3 end; the germline J gene provides the rest. This CDR3 comprises 15 residues. Germline V gene lookup returns CDR1 SGHRS and CDR2 YFSETQ. Germline trimming cut 3 bases from V and 2 bases from J; bases unmatched to any gene: 5.

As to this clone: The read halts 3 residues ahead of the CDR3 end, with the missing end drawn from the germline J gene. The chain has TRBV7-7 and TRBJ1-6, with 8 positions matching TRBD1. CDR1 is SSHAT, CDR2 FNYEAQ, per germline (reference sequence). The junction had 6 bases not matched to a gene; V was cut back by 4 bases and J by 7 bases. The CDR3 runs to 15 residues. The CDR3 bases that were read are TGTGCCAGCAGCTCACAGACAGGGGTGAATTCACCC. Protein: CASSSQTGVNSP. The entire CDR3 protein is CASSSQTGVNSPLHF.

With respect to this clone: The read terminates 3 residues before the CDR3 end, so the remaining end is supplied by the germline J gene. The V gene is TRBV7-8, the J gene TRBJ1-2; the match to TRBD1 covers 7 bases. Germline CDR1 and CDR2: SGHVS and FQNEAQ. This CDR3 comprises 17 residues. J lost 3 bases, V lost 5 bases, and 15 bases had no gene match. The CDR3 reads CASSVDSGTATYYGYTF. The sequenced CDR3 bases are TGTGCCAGCAGCGTGGACTCCGGGACAGCCACCTACTATGGC.

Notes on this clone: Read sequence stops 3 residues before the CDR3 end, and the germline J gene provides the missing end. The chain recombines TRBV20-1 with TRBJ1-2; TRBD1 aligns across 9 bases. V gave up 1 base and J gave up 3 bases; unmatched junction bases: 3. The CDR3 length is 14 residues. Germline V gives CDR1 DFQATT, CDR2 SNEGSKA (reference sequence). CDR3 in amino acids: CSARGWDRDYGYTF. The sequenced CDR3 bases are TGCAGTGCTAGAGGGTGGGACAGGGACTATGGC.

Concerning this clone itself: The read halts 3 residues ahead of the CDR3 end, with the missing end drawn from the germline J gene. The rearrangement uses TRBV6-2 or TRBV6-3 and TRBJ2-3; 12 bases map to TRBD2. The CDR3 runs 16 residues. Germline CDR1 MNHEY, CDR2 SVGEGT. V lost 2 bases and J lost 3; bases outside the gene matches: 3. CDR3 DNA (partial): TGTGCCAGCAGTTACCATACTAGCGGGGGGACAGATACG. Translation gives CASSYHTSGGTDT. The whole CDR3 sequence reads CASSYHTSGGTDTQYF.

Incomplete CDR3 DNA: TGTGCCAGCAGCTTAGGGGGGGAGGTTGGCGAG. It codes for CASSLGGEVGE. The whole CDR3 reads CASSLGGEVGEQYF. J is TRBJ2-7 and V is TRBV7-2; D perhaps matches TRBD2 (6 bases). The CDR3 goes on 3 residues after the read ends, and that part is filled in from the germline J gene. In germline, CDR1 is SGHTA, CDR2 FQGNSA. The V end lost 1 base, the J end lost 6 bases, and 13 bases lay between the germline ends. The CDR3 is 14 residues long.

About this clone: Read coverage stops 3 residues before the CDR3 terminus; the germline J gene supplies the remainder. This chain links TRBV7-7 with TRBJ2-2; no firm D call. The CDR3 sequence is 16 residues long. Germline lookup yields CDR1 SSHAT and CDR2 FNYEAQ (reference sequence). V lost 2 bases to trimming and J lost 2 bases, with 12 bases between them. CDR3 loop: CASSLFPRSNTGELFF. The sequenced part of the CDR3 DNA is TGTGCCAGCAGCTTATTCCCGCGAAGTAACACCGGGGAG. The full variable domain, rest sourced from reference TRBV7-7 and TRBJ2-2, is GAGVSQSPRYKVTKRGQDVTLRCDPISSHATLYWYQQALGQGPEFLTYFNYEAQPDKSGLPSDRFSAERPEGSISTLTIQRTEQRDSAMYRCASSLFPRSNTGELFFGEGSRLTVL.

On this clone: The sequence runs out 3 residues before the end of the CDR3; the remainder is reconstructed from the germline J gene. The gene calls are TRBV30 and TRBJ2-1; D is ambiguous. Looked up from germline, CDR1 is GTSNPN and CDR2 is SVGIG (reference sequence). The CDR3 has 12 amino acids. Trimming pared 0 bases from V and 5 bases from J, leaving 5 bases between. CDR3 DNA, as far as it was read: TGTGCCTGGAGTGTCTCTAACAATGAG. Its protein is CAWSVSNNE. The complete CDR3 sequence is CAWSVSNNEQFF.